This T cell receptor (beta chain) emerged from a study of tumor-infiltrating lymphocytes in oesophageal squamous cell carcinoma. TCRdb recomputed calls from the PCR reads with MiXCR, one row per CDR3 protein. In the table there are about 10,000 distinct CDR3 sequences, around 53% of which are singletons. This clonotype was seen many times. The CDR3 has 12 amino acids. Trimming pared 2 bases from V and 7 bases from J, leaving 6 bases between. CDR1 SEHNR and CDR2 FQNEAQ come from the germline V gene (reference sequence). The rearrangement links TRBV7-9 to TRBJ2-1; D not certain. The sequence was obtained from a male donor with esophageal squamous cell carcinoma. Input material: esophageal tumor tissue. CDR3 in amino acids: CASSLPGNEQFF. DNA of the CDR3: TGTGCCAGCAGCTTACCCGGGAATGAGCAGTTCTTC.